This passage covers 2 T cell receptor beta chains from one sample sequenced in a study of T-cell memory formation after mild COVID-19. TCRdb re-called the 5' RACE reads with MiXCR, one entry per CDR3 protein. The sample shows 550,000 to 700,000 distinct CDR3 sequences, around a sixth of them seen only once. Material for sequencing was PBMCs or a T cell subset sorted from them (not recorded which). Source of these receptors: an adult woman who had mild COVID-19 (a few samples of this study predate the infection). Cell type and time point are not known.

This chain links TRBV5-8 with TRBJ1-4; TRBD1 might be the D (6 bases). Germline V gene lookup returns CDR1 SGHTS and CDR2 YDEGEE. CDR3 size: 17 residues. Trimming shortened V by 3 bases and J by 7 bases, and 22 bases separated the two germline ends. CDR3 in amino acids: CASSSPVKQGVGEKLFF. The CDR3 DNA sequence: TGTGCCAGCAGCTCACCGGTAAAACAGGGAGTGGGTGAAAAACTGTTTTTT.

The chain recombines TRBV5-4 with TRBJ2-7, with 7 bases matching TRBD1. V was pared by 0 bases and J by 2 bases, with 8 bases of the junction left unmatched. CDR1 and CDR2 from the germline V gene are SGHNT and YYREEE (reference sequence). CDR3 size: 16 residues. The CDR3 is CASSLALGQNTYEQYF. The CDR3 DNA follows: TGTGCCAGCAGCTTGGCCCTGGGACAGAATACCTACGAGCAGTACTTC.